The source of this T cell receptor beta chain is a study of T cells in Graves' hyperthyroidism and ophthalmopathy. The sample holds many counts of this clonotype. RNA transcripts gave rise to amplified TCR beta CDR3 regions. The primer set for the first-round RT-PCR of the TCR CDR3 was HTBI. Using its own MiXCR run on the multiplex PCR reads, TCRdb lists one record per CDR3 protein. The sample consists of over 400,000 distinct CDR3 sequences, roughly 14% of them appearing once. Uncontrolled infection, other autoimmune disease, pregnancy or lactation disqualified patients from enrolment. Germline lookup yields CDR1 KGHDR and CDR2 SFDVKD. This CDR3 region has 16 residues. Trimming cost V 3 bases and J 3 bases; bases outside gene matches: 6.

The sequence came from a man between 18 and 29 years old with Graves' ophthalmopathy. This chain uses TRBV24-1 with TRBJ2-7, with 11 positions matching TRBD2. Sequencing was performed on blood. The CDR3 region is CATSDATSGSSYEQYF. CDR3 in DNA: TGTGCCACCAGTGATGCTACTAGCGGGAGTAGCTACGAGCAGTACTTC.